This T cell receptor beta chain was sequenced for a study of CD8 T cells in ankylosing spondylitis. At least ten counts were recorded for this clonotype. As yet, its antigen is unknown. CDR1 is SGHTA, CDR2 FQGNSA, per germline. There are 14 residues in the CDR3. V lost 3 bases, J lost 0 bases, and 8 bases lay in between. Using its own MiXCR run on the 5' RACE reads, TCRdb lists one record per CDR3 protein. The profile shows 130,000 or so distinct CDR3 sequences, 7% of them singletons. Study results and limitations: Clones linked to disease, bearing a CD8+ phenotype, were relatively rare in peripheral blood.

The specimen was blood, either unsorted or a sorted T cell fraction (not recorded which). J is TRBJ1-2 and V is TRBV7-2; TRBD1 might be the D (5 bases). This TCR came from a male donor with ankylosing spondylitis or in good health (not recorded which). The CDR3 nucleotides read TGTGCCAGCAGCTTGGGACCCACTAACTATGGCTACACCTTC. It yields the protein CASSLGPTNYGYTF.